This passage covers 32 T cell receptor beta chains from one sample sequenced in a study of cytomegalovirus exposure and HLA in healthy donors. The table came from immunoSEQ multiplex PCR; TCRdb's copy has only in-frame clones and leaves some out. The top ten hold approximately 3.1% of the sample, which has around 260,000 clones, 80% to 95% seen once. The sequencing input was PBMCs. Source of these receptors: a woman in her 30s in good health and CMV-seronegative.

The rearrangement links TRBV7-2 to TRBJ2-7, with D perhaps TRBD1 (6 bases). CDR1 and CDR2 (germline): SGHTA, FQGNSA. V gave up 2 bases and J gave up 0 bases, with 17 bases separating them. The CDR3 spans 17 residues. Written as DNA, the CDR3 is TGTGCCAGCAGCTTAACGGGGACAAGGACACCCTCCTACGAGCAGTACTTC. Its translation: CASSLTGTRTPSYEQYF.

The chain couples TRBV18 to TRBJ2-7; D unresolved. Germline CDR1 is KGHSH and CDR2 is LQKENI. The CDR3 consists of 14 residues. V lost 6 bases, J lost 3 bases, and 15 bases lay in between. CDR3 loop: CASSPMAGNYEQYF. CDR3 nucleotide sequence: TGTGCCAGCTCCCCCATGGCTGGGAACTACGAGCAGTACTTC.

The chain joins TRBV28 to TRBJ1-5; D perhaps matches TRBD1 (6 bases). V was cut by 4 bases and J by 2 bases, with 12 bases left in between. CDR1 is MDHEN and CDR2 is SYDVKM in the germline V gene. This CDR3 contains 15 residues. Here the CDR3 reads CASSSGGLGNQPQHF. CDR3 sequence (DNA): TGTGCCAGCAGTTCCGGGGGGCTTGGCAATCAGCCCCAGCATTTT. Drawing the rest from reference TRBV28 and TRBJ1-5, the complete variable domain is DVKVTQSSRYLVKRTGEKVFLECVQDMDHENMFWYRQDPGLGLRLIYFSYDVKMKEKGDIPEGYSVSREKKERFSLILESASTNQTSMYLCASSSGGLGNQPQHFGDGTRLSIL.

CDR3 sequence: CASRKGDSGTRSTDTQYF. CDR3 nucleotide sequence: TGTGCCAGCAGAAAAGGAGACTCTGGGACTAGGTCCACAGATACGCAGTATTTT. The chain joins TRBV7-2 to TRBJ2-3, with 8 nucleotides matching TRBD2. Germline CDR1 is SGHTA and CDR2 is FQGNSA. The CDR3 runs 18 residues. With V trimmed by 6 bases and J by 2 bases, 16 bases remained unmatched. Filled out from reference TRBV7-2 and TRBJ2-3, the complete variable domain reads GAGVSQSPSNKVTEKGKDVELRCDPISGHTALYWYRQSLGQGLEFLIYFQGNSAPDKSGLPSDRFSAERTGGSVSTLTIQRTQQEDSAVYLCASRKGDSGTRSTDTQYFGPGTRLTVL.

The J gene is TRBJ2-1, the V gene TRBV27; 8 bases are shared with TRBD2. V shed 0 bases, J shed 7 bases, and the junction held 2 bases outside the gene matches. CDR1 is MNHEY and CDR2 is SMNVEV in the germline V gene (reference sequence). The CDR3 is 14 residues long. The CDR3 sequence: CASSLSAGANEQFF. The CDR3 nucleotides are TGTGCCAGCAGTTTATCAGCGGGAGCGAATGAGCAGTTCTTC.

A single count supports this clone. The chain carries TRBV6-1 and TRBJ2-3; 8 bases line up with TRBD2. This CDR3 spans 13 amino acids. Germline V gene sequence: CDR1 MNHNS, CDR2 SASEGT. V lost 3 bases and J lost 6; bases outside the gene matches: 2. The CDR3 is CASSDREGDTQYF. CDR3 DNA sequence: TGTGCCAGCAGTGACCGGGAGGGTGATACGCAGTATTTT.

This clone was detected only once. V and J are TRBV7-8 and TRBJ2-7; D is unresolved. Trimming shortened V by 5 bases and J by 3 bases, and 20 bases separated the two germline ends. CDR1 SGHVS and CDR2 FQNEAQ come from the germline V gene. The CDR3 length is 16 residues. The CDR3 coding sequence is TGTGCCAGCAGCACCACGGGTGGGGTGGCGAGCTACGAGCAGTACTTC. Translated, it gives CASSTTGGVASYEQYF.

CDR3 DNA sequence: TGTGCCAGCAGTTTGGGGACTAGCGGGTTTAGCACAGATACGCAGTATTTT. It encodes CASSLGTSGFSTDTQYF. V usage is TRBV28 and J usage is TRBJ2-3; the match to TRBD2 covers 12 bases. Germline values: CDR1 MDHEN, CDR2 SYDVKM. Trimming took 3 bases from V and 0 from J; bases not matched to a gene: 4. The CDR3 has 17 residues.

The chain carries TRBV7-9 and TRBJ1-5; 9 bases map to TRBD1. Trimming removed 4 bases from V and 0 bases from J; junction bases left unmatched: 4. The CDR3 sequence is 16 residues long. CDR1 is SEHNR and CDR2 is FQNEAQ in the germline V gene (reference sequence). Here the CDR3 reads CASSSGTGYSNQPQHF. The CDR3 DNA is TGTGCCAGCAGCTCCGGGACAGGGTATAGCAATCAGCCCCAGCATTTT.

The CDR3 sequence: CASSSPGNGGEQYF. CDR3 nucleotides: TGTGCCAGCAGCTCTCCGGGGAACGGGGGAGAGCAGTACTTC. The V gene is TRBV7-9, the J gene TRBJ2-7; D possibly corresponds to TRBD2 (6 bases). Between the trimmed V and J ends, which lost 4 bases and 7 bases, there was a span of 17 bases. The CDR3 spans 14 residues. Germline V gene lookup returns CDR1 SEHNR and CDR2 FQNEAQ (reference sequence).

The rearrangement joins TRBV4-1 to TRBJ1-5; D gene unclear. The CDR3 sequence is 18 residues long. The germline V gene has CDR1 MGHRA and CDR2 YSYEKL. Trimming pared 0 bases from V and 5 bases from J, leaving 20 bases between. CDR3 DNA: TGCGCCAGCAGCCAAGATGAAACCCTCCTAGCAAATCATCAGCCCCAGCATTTT. This sequence encodes CASSQDETLLANHQPQHF.

CDR3 sequence reads: CASSAGVRDYEQYF. CDR3 nucleotide sequence: TGTGCCAGCAGTGCAGGGGTTAGGGACTACGAGCAGTACTTC. The rearrangement joins TRBV7-9 to TRBJ2-7; D possibly corresponds to TRBD1 (6 bases). Trimming left V 6 bases short and J 3 bases short, with 15 bases between. Germline CDR1 reads SEHNR; CDR2 reads FQNEAQ (reference sequence). This CDR3 is 14 amino acids long. The full variable domain, its missing parts supplied by reference TRBV7-9 and TRBJ2-7, is DTGVSQNPRHKITKRGQNVTFRCDPISEHNRLYWYRQTLGQGPEFLTYFQNEAQLEKSRLLSDRFSAERPKGSFSTLEIQRTEQGDSAMYLCASSAGVRDYEQYFGPGTRLTVT.

V and J are TRBV30 and TRBJ2-1; no reliable D call. Germline CDR1 reads GTSNPN; CDR2 reads SVGIG (reference sequence). With 8 bases removed from V and 10 bases from J, the gap between germline ends came to 21 bases. The CDR3 runs 13 residues. CDR3 loop: CAARRVSVGEQFF. CDR3 sequence (DNA): TGTGCCGCGCGTCGGGTAAGCGTAGGGGAGCAGTTCTTC. Using reference TRBV30 and TRBJ2-1 for the parts outside the CDR3, the full variable domain is SQTIHQWPATLVQPVGSPLSLECTVEGTSNPNLYWYRQAAGRGLQLLFYSVGIGQISSEVPQNLSASRPQDRQFILSSKKLLLSDSGFYLCAARRVSVGEQFFGPGTRLTVL.

The chain recombines TRBV9 with TRBJ1-2; TRBD1 matches at 7 bases. The CDR3 has 13 amino acids. Germline V CDR1 and CDR2: SGDLS, YYNGEE. Germline trimming cut 4 bases from V and 4 bases from J; bases unmatched to any gene: 4. The CDR3 DNA sequence: TGTGCCAGCAGCACAGACAGGGTCTATGGCTACACCTTC. It translates to CASSTDRVYGYTF.

The V and J genes are TRBV29-1 and TRBJ2-7; weak D call: TRBD2 (5 bases). Trimming removed 5 bases at V and 0 bases at J, with 11 bases between. CDR3 length: 13 residues. CDR1 is SQVTM, CDR2 ANQGSEA, per germline. This chain's CDR3 is CSVSRASSYEQYF. CDR3 coding DNA: TGCAGCGTTTCGCGGGCGAGCTCCTACGAGCAGTACTTC.

V gene TRBV28 combines with J gene TRBJ1-5; D gene unclear. The CDR3 is 13 residues long. Germline CDR1 MDHEN, CDR2 SYDVKM. Trimming cost V 7 bases and J 2 bases, with 9 bases left between them. CDR3 sequence (DNA): TGTGCCAGCACCCCTTTGGGCAATCAGCCCCAGCATTTT. Translating gives CASTPLGNQPQHF. The variable domain in full, with the rest retrieved from reference TRBV28 and TRBJ1-5, is DVKVTQSSRYLVKRTGEKVFLECVQDMDHENMFWYRQDPGLGLRLIYFSYDVKMKEKGDIPEGYSVSREKKERFSLILESASTNQTSMYLCASTPLGNQPQHFGDGTRLSIL.

The chain joins TRBV27 to TRBJ2-7, with D perhaps TRBD2 (6 bases). The CDR3 is 15 amino acids. CDR1 and CDR2 (germline): MNHEY, SMNVEV (reference sequence). V lost 5 bases and J lost 3, with 17 bases in between. CDR3 nucleotides: TGTGCCAGCAGTGATAGGGCGGGACCTTACTACGAGCAGTACTTC. Residues: CASSDRAGPYYEQYF.

The chain uses TRBV19 and TRBJ2-7, with 8 bases lining up with TRBD2. Germline loops: CDR1 LNHDA, CDR2 SQIVND (reference sequence). The CDR3 runs 16 residues. J lost 2 bases, V lost 4 bases, and 10 bases had no gene match. CDR3 amino acids: CASSTGSGLATYEQYF. CDR3 bases: TGTGCCAGTAGTACGGGGAGCGGACTAGCCACCTACGAGCAGTACTTC.

V and J are TRBV6-5 and TRBJ1-2, with a weak D call TRBD1 (6 bases). This CDR3 region has 14 residues. CDR1 MNHEY and CDR2 SVGAGI come from the germline V gene. Trimming shortened V by 2 bases and J by 5 bases, and 12 bases separated the two germline ends. The CDR3 bases are TGTGCCAGCAGTTACCAAGGACAGTTATATGGCTACACCTTC. This sequence encodes CASSYQGQLYGYTF.

This clone has only a few counts. The J gene is TRBJ1-5, the V gene TRBV7-9; TRBD1 matches 8 bases. Germline V gene lookup returns CDR1 SEHNR and CDR2 FQNEAQ (reference sequence). CDR3 length: 17 amino acids. V lost 5 bases, J lost 7 bases, and 16 bases stayed unmatched. As DNA, the CDR3 is TGTGCCAGCAGCGGGGTACGACTAGGACAGGGTAACCAGCCCCAGCATTTT. Encoded protein: CASSGVRLGQGNQPQHF.

This clone was recorded only once. The V gene is TRBV25-1, the J gene TRBJ2-1, with D unresolved. Germline V gives CDR1 MGHDK, CDR2 SYGVNS. The CDR3 sequence is 16 residues long. Trimming left V 7 bases short and J 6 bases short, with 22 bases between. The CDR3 is CASNRVSKTNPNEQFF. CDR3 coding DNA: TGTGCCAGCAATAGGGTTTCTAAAACAAATCCCAATGAGCAGTTCTTC.

The chain links TRBV13 to TRBJ2-5; 9 nucleotides agree with TRBD2. The V segment lost 0 bases and the J segment 1 base; nucleotides outside the gene matches: 0. The CDR3 runs to 15 residues. CDR1 and CDR2 from the germline V gene are PRHDT and FYEKMQ (reference sequence). CDR3 in DNA: TGTGCCAGCAGCTTAGGGACTAGCGGCCAAGAGACCCAGTACTTC. Protein sequence: CASSLGTSGQETQYF.

The chain employs TRBV13 and TRBJ2-1; D perhaps matches TRBD2 (5 bases). Per germline, CDR1 PRHDT and CDR2 FYEKMQ (reference sequence). The CDR3 runs 12 residues. Trimming removed 5 bases at V and 9 bases at J, with 11 bases between. CDR3 bases: TGTGCCAGCAGCCCGGGTCGGGGTGAGCAGTTCTTC. Translation gives CASSPGRGEQFF.

J is TRBJ2-7 and V is TRBV6-1; 12 bases map to TRBD2. Losses at the gene ends were 4 bases for V and 2 bases for J; bases not matched to a gene: 9. CDR1 and CDR2 from the germline V gene are MNHNS and SASEGT. The CDR3 totals 17 residues. CDR3: CASSGLAGGSVPYEQYF. The DNA of the CDR3 is TGTGCCAGCAGTGGTCTAGCGGGAGGGTCGGTTCCCTACGAGCAGTACTTC.

The V gene is TRBV13, the J gene TRBJ2-5, with D possibly matching TRBD2 (5 bases). Trimming stripped 5 bases from V and 2 bases from J, with 12 bases between. The CDR3 has 14 residues. Germline assignment: CDR1 PRHDT and CDR2 FYEKMQ (reference sequence). This chain's CDR3 is CASSPPPGQETQYF. The CDR3 DNA sequence: TGTGCCAGCAGCCCCCCCCCGGGACAAGAGACCCAGTACTTC.

The rearrangement links TRBV11-2 to TRBJ2-1; 11 bases are shared with TRBD2. Per the germline V gene, CDR1 is SGHAT and CDR2 is FQNNGV. V shed 6 bases and J 2 bases; nucleotides not matched to a gene: 15. The CDR3 consists of 19 residues. CDR3 sequence reads: CASSLGVLAGGGPYNEQFF. The CDR3 region has the DNA TGTGCCAGCAGTTTGGGGGTTCTAGCGGGAGGCGGGCCCTACAATGAGCAGTTCTTC.

The chain carries TRBV29-1 and TRBJ2-2; D is unresolved. This CDR3 has 12 amino acids. Germline-derived CDR1 and CDR2 are SQVTM and ANQGSEA. Deletions cut 6 bases from V and 4 bases from J, with 9 bases between. Here the CDR3 DNA reads TGCAGCGTGCTTTACATCACCGGGGAGCTGTTTTTT. It encodes CSVLYITGELFF.

The V gene is TRBV28, the J gene TRBJ1-1, with D possibly TRBD1 on 5 matching bases. From germline, CDR1 is MDHEN and CDR2 SYDVKM. Trimming cost V 3 bases and J 5 bases, with 13 bases left between them. The CDR3 loop spans 14 amino acids. CDR3 residues: CASSLWGKGTEAFF. The DNA for the CDR3 is TGTGCCAGCAGTTTGTGGGGGAAAGGGACTGAAGCTTTCTTT.

The chain joins TRBV18 to TRBJ2-7; a weak D match, TRBD2 (6 bases). This CDR3 is built from 15 residues. From germline, CDR1 is KGHSH and CDR2 LQKENI. Trimming removed 5 bases from V and 3 bases from J, with 17 bases in between. CDR3 bases: TGTGCCAGCTCAGACCGGGACGCCGGGGGCTACGAGCAGTACTTC. It codes for CASSDRDAGGYEQYF. The full variable domain, completed using reference TRBV18 and TRBJ2-7, is NAGVMQNPRHLVRRRGQEARLRCSPMKGHSHVYWYRQLPEEGLKFMVYLQKENIIDESGMPKERFSAEFPKEGPSILRIQQVVRGDSAAYFCASSDRDAGGYEQYFGPGTRLTVT.

The chain couples TRBV6-5 to TRBJ2-1; 7 bases line up with TRBD2. V lost 7 bases to trimming and J lost 2 bases; unmatched junction nucleotides: 5. The CDR3 loop spans 14 amino acids. In germline, CDR1 is MNHEY, CDR2 SVGAGI. The CDR3 protein is CASNPGLPYNEQFF. In nucleotides, the CDR3 is TGTGCCAGCAACCCGGGACTACCCTACAATGAGCAGTTCTTC.

V and J are TRBV11-3 and TRBJ2-2; D gene unclear. There are 15 residues in the CDR3. Germline CDR1 SGHNT, CDR2 YENEEA. The V gene lost 5 bases and the J gene lost 4 bases, with 14 bases spanning the gap. Here the CDR3 DNA reads TGTGCCAGCAGCACCCGGACCGGTTCCACCGGGGAGCTGTTTTTT. Encoded protein: CASSTRTGSTGELFF.

Concerning this clone: One junction end disagrees with the germline gene, perhaps due to a read error. The chain uses TRBV6-5 and TRBJ2-2; the D gene is possibly TRBD1 (5 bases). CDR1 is MNHEY and CDR2 is SVGAGI in the germline V gene. The CDR3 loop spans 12 amino acids. For the CDR3, the DNA is TGTGCCAGCAGCCCGGACACTGGGGAGCTGTTTTTT. Encoded protein: CASSPDTGELFF.